The subject of this entry is one T cell receptor (beta chain). What it recognizes is unknown. The entry originates in a study of radiotherapy plus CTLA-4 blockade in lung cancer. Across the study: Disease control reached around 30%, with objective responses in around 19%.

V lost 1 base and J lost 11, with 18 bases in between. The length of the CDR3 is 14 residues. Germline V gives CDR1 SGHRS, CDR2 YFSETQ. Overall study results and limits: Reports state that early shifts in blood T cell clones, with interferon-beta, best predicted response.

This table comes from immunoSEQ multiplex PCR, and its TCRdb copy is limited to in-frame clones, with some not included. In the table there are approximately 40,000 clones, 75% to 80% of which are singletons. Chemo-refractory metastatic non-small-cell lung cancer patients underwent focal radiation alongside CTLA-4 blockade with ipilimumab. This specimen was peripheral blood, taken from a patient treated with radiotherapy plus ipilimumab. The chain uses TRBV5-1 and TRBJ2-5; D may be TRBD2 (6 bases). The clonotype comes from a human donor with non-small cell lung cancer whose response to radiotherapy plus ipilimumab could not be evaluated. CDR3 loop: CASSLPGTSGEQYF. DNA of the CDR3: TGCGCCAGCAGCTTGCCAGGTACTTCGGGGGAGCAGTACTTC.